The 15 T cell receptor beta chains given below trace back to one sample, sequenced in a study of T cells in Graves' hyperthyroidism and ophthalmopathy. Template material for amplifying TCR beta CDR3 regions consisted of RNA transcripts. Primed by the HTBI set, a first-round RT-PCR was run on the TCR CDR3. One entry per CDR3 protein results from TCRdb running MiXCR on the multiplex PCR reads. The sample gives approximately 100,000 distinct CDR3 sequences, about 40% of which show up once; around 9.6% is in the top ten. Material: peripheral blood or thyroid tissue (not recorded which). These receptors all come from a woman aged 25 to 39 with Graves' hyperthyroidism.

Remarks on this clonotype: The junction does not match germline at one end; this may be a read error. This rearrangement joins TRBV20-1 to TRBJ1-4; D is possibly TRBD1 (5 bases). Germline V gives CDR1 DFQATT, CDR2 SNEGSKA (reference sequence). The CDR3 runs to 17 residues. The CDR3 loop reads CSARDGTAFAANEKLSF. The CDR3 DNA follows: TGCAGTGCTAGGGACGGGACGGCCTTTGCAGCTAATGAAAAACTGTCTTTT.

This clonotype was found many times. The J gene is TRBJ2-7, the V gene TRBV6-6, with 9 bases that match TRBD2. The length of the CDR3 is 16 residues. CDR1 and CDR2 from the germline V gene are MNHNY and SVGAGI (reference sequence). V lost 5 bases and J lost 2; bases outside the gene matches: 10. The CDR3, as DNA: TGTGCCAGCAGTCTACTAGCGGGCTGGATGACCTACGAGCAGTACTTC. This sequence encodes CASSLLAGWMTYEQYF.

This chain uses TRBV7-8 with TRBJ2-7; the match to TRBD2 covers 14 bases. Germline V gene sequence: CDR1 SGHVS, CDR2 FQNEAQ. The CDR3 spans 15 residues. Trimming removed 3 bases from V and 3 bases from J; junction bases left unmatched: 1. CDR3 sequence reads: CASSFGLAGGYEQYF. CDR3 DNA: TGTGCCAGCAGCTTCGGACTAGCGGGAGGCTACGAGCAGTACTTC. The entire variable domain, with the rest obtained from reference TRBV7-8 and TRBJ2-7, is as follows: GAGVSQSPRYKVAKRGQDVALRCDPISGHVSLFWYQQALGQGPEFLTYFQNEAQLDKSGLPSDRFFAERPEGSVSTLKIQRTQQEDSAVYLCASSFGLAGGYEQYFGPGTRLTVT.

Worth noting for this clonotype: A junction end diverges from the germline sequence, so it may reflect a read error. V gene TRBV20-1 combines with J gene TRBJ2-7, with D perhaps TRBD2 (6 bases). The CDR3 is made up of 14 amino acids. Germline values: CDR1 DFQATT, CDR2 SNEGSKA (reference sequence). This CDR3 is CSASPGGASYEQYF. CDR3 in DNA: TGCAGTGCTAGCCCCGGCGGGGCCTCCTATGAGCAGTACTTC.

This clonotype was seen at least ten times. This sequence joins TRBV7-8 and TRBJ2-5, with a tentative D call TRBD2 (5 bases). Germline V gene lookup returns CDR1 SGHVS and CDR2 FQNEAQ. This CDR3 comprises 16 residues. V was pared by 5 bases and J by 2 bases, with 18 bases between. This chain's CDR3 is CASSPGLRRQQETQYF. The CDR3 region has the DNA TGTGCCAGCAGCCCAGGACTGAGACGGCAACAAGAGACCCAGTACTTC.

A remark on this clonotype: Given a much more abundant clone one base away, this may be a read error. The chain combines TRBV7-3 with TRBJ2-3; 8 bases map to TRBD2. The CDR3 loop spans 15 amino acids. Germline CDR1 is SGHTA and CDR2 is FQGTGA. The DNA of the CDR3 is TGTGCCAGCAGCTTGACTAGCGCCGGCACAGATACGCAGTGTTTT. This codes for CASSLTSAGTDTQCF.

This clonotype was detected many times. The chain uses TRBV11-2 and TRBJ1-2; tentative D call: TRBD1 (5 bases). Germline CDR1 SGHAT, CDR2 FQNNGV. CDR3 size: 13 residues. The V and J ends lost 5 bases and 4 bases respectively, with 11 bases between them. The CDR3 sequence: CASSLGQVYGYTF. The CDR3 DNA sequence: TGTGCCAGCAGCCTGGGGCAGGTCTATGGCTACACCTTC.

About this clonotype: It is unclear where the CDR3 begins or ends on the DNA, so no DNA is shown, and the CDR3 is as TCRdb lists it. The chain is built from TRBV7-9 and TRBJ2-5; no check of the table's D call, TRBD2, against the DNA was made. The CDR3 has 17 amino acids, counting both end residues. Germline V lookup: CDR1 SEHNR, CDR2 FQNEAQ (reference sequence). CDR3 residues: CASSFYVCSARGGPQYF.

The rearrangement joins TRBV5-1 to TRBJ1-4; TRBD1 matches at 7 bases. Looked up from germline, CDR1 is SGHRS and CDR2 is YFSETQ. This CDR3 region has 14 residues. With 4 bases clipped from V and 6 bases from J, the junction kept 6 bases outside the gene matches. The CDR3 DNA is TGCGCCAGCAGCCCTACGACAGGGTATGAAAAACTGTTTTTT. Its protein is CASSPTTGYEKLFF.

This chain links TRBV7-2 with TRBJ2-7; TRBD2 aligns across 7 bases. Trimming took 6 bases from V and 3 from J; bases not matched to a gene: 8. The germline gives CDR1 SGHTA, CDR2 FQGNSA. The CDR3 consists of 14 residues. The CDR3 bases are TGTGCCAGCAGGGGGGTAGCGGGCCACTACGAGCAGTACTTC. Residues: CASRGVAGHYEQYF.

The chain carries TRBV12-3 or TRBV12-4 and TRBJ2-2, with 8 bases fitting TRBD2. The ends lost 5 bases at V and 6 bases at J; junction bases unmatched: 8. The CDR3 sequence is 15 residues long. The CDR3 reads CASSERAGVPGELFF. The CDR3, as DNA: TGTGCCAGCAGTGAAAGAGCGGGAGTCCCCGGGGAGCTGTTTTTT.

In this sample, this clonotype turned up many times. The DNA for the CDR3 is TGTGCCAGCAGGGACTTAACGACAGGGGCTTCGGGTGGCTACACCTTC. It is translated as CASRDLTTGASGGYTF. V and J are TRBV11-2 and TRBJ1-2; 8 bases agree with TRBD1. With 6 bases clipped from V and 7 bases from J, the junction kept 16 bases outside the gene matches. The CDR3 has 16 residues. The germline gives CDR1 SGHAT, CDR2 FQNNGV.

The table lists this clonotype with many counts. CDR3 bases: TGTGCCAGCAGTTTGTTAGCCGTAACCGGGGAGCTGTTTTTT. This sequence encodes CASSLLAVTGELFF. V usage is TRBV12-3 or TRBV12-4 and J usage is TRBJ2-2; D remains unclear. This CDR3 contains 14 residues. Trimming pared 3 bases from V and 5 bases from J, leaving 10 bases between.

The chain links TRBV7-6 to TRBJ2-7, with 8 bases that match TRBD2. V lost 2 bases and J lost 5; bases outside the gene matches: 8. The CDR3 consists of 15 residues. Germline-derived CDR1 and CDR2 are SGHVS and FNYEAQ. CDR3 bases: TGTGCCAGCAGCTTATATACGGGAGGGCTCAACGAGCAGTACTTC. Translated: CASSLYTGGLNEQYF. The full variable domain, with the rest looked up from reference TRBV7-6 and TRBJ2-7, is GAGVSQSPRYKVTKRGQDVALRCDPISGHVSLYWYRQALGQGPEFLTYFNYEAQQDKSGLPNDRFSAERPEGSISTLTIQRTEQRDSAMYRCASSLYTGGLNEQYFGPGTRLTVT.

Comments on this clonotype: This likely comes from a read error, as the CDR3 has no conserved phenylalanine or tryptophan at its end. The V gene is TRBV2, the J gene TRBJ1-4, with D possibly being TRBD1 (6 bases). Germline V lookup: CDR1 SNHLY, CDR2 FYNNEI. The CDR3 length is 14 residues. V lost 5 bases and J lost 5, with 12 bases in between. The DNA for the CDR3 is TGTGCCAGCAGTCTGGACAGAGGGAATGAAAAACTGTTTTCT. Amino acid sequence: CASSLDRGNEKLFS.